What follows are 12 T cell receptor beta chains derived from one specimen sequenced in a study of T cell clonality in common variable immunodeficiency. Repertoires were generated with immunoSEQ multiplex PCR, while TCRdb's copy carries only in-frame clones and drops some. There are 50,000 to 60,000 clones in the sample, none observed a single time. The sequenced material came from peripheral blood mononuclear cells. The receptors shown here come from a person aged 18-70 years in good health.

This clone was counted a few times. The DNA ends 3 residues before the CDR3 does, and the rest of the CDR3 is filled in from the germline J gene. The V and J genes are TRBV18 and TRBJ2-5; 8 bases agree with TRBD1. V lost 2 bases, J lost 2 bases, and 7 bases stayed unmatched. Germline V CDR1 and CDR2: KGHSH, LQKENI. The CDR3 runs 16 residues. The part of the CDR3 DNA that was read is TGTGCCAGCTCACCAGGGGACAGGAGAAGACAAGAGACC. This encodes CASSPGDRRRQET. The entire CDR3 is CASSPGDRRRQETQYF.

Ten or more counts support this clone. The read halts 3 residues ahead of the CDR3 end, with the missing end drawn from the germline J gene. This sequence joins TRBV7-2 and TRBJ2-7; no definite D call. Germline loops: CDR1 SGHTA, CDR2 FQGNSA. The CDR3 has 13 residues. The V gene lost 0 bases and the J gene lost 3 bases, with 6 bases spanning the gap. CDR3 residues: CASSLAAFYEQYF. CDR3 DNA, as far as it was read: TGTGCCAGCAGCTTAGCGGCATTCTACGAG.

There are many counts of this clone. The CDR3 end lies 3 residues beyond the end of the read and is filled in from the germline J gene. The chain links TRBV19 to TRBJ2-5; D is unclear. Trimming left V 0 bases short and J 4 bases short, with 12 bases between. In germline, CDR1 is LNHDA, CDR2 SQIVND (reference sequence). The CDR3 totals 15 residues. CDR3 DNA (partial): TGTGCCAGTAGTATAGATCCGCTAGAAGGAGAGACC. This sequence encodes CASSIDPLEGET. The whole CDR3 protein reads CASSIDPLEGETQYF.

The sample holds a few counts of this clone. Read data end 3 residues before the CDR3 end; the end is taken from the germline J gene. The V gene is TRBV7-6, the J gene TRBJ1-5; 9 nucleotides agree with TRBD1. CDR3 size: 15 residues. Germline-derived CDR1 and CDR2 are SGHVS and FNYEAQ. The V and J ends lost 5 bases and 5 bases, in that order; junction bases with no gene match: 7. The CDR3 spells CASSLGQGPYQPQHF. The sequenced CDR3 bases are TGTGCCAGCAGCCTGGGACAGGGCCCCTATCAGCCC.

This clone was seen at least ten times. With the read ending 3 residues before the CDR3 end, the germline J gene is used to fill in that end. J is TRBJ2-3 and V is TRBV7-2; possible D gene TRBD2, 6 bases. The V gene's germline CDR1 is SGHTA and CDR2 FQGNSA. Trimming pared 8 bases from V and 4 bases from J, leaving 19 bases between. The CDR3 contains 15 residues. The CDR3: CASSPPGTSSDTQYF. Incomplete CDR3 DNA: TGTGCCAGCTCCCCGCCGGGGACTTCATCAGATACG.

This clone has a count of ten or more. The read ends 3 residues early relative to the CDR3; the germline J gene fills the gap. The chain links TRBV2 to TRBJ2-7, with 7 bases that match TRBD1. From germline, CDR1 is SNHLY and CDR2 FYNNEI. This CDR3 spans 14 amino acids. V lost 8 bases to trimming and J lost 2 bases; unmatched junction nucleotides: 9. CDR3 residues: CASLRQGYTYEQYF. The covered CDR3 bases are TGTGCCAGCCTTAGACAGGGATACACCTACGAG.

Many counts were recorded for this clone. The read ends 3 residues before the CDR3 terminus; that terminus is restored from the germline J gene. V and J are TRBV10-1 and TRBJ2-1, with D possibly being TRBD1 (6 bases). Trimming removed 4 bases from V and 4 bases from J, with 11 bases in between. Germline CDR1 reads WNHNN; CDR2 reads SYGVQD (reference sequence). This CDR3 has 14 amino acids. CDR3 bases read: TGCGCCAGCAGTGGACAGCAGGGGTACAATGAG. It is translated as CASSGQQGYNE. The complete CDR3 sequence is CASSGQQGYNEQFF.

This clone showed up many times. Read coverage stops 3 residues before the CDR3 terminus; the germline J gene supplies the remainder. This chain links TRBV6-2 or TRBV6-3 with TRBJ1-5; the match to TRBD1 covers 7 bases. The germline V gene encodes CDR1 MNHEY and CDR2 SVGEGT. Trimming cost V 5 bases and J 2 bases; bases outside gene matches: 9. This CDR3 has 16 amino acids. Incomplete CDR3 DNA: TGTGCCAGCAGTCGCGGGACAGAATATGGCAATCAGCCC. It encodes CASSRGTEYGNQP. The entire CDR3 is CASSRGTEYGNQPQHF.

This clone was seen ten or more times. The read falls 3 residues short of the CDR3 end, and the missing part is taken from the germline J gene. Other DNA sequences in the same sample also yield this CDR3. This chain uses TRBV6-1 with TRBJ2-5; possible D gene TRBD2, 5 bases. The CDR3 contains 14 residues. Deletions cut 2 bases from V and 4 bases from J, with 11 bases between. Germline lookup yields CDR1 MNHNS and CDR2 SASEGT. The CDR3 sequence: CASSEWAGGETQYF. The CDR3 DNA, read in part, is TGTGCCAGCAGTGAATGGGCAGGAGGAGAGACC.

The sample holds many counts of this clone. The sequence runs out 3 residues before the end of the CDR3; the remainder is reconstructed from the germline J gene. The chain recombines TRBV20-1 with TRBJ2-7; 8 bases line up with TRBD2. Germline assignment: CDR1 DFQATT and CDR2 SNEGSKA (reference sequence). The length of the CDR3 is 15 residues. Trimming at V came to 2 bases and at J to 1 base, leaving 7 bases not matched to a gene. The chain's CDR3 is CSARRFTSGSYEQYF. CDR3 DNA (partial): TGCAGTGCTAGAAGGTTCACTAGCGGTTCCTACGAG.

Comment on this clone: Read coverage stops 3 residues before the CDR3 terminus; the germline J gene supplies the remainder. The chain uses TRBV7-9 and TRBJ1-2; TRBD1 matches 8 bases. Germline V lookup: CDR1 SEHNR, CDR2 FQNEAQ (reference sequence). This CDR3 region has 15 residues. The CDR3 DNA, read in part, is TGTGCCAGCAGCGGGGAACAGGGGGTCAACTACGAC. As protein: CASSGEQGVNYD. The full CDR3 protein reads CASSGEQGVNYDYTF.

A few counts support this clone. The DNA read from the CDR3 is TGTGCCAGCAAGAGTCAGGGTAGGGGTGAG. Protein: CASKSQGRGE. In full, the CDR3 is CASKSQGRGEQFF. This chain joins TRBV2 and TRBJ2-1; D might be TRBD1 (5 bases). The CDR3 end falls 3 residues outside the read, so it is completed with the germline J gene. V was clipped by 7 bases and J by 9 bases, with 16 bases between them. CDR1 is SNHLY, CDR2 FYNNEI, per germline. CDR3 size: 13 residues.